Presented here are 20 T cell receptor beta chains from one specimen sequenced in a study of identical twins. MiXCR, applied by TCRdb to the 5' RACE reads, yields one record per CDR3 protein. Seen here are some 320,000 distinct CDR3 sequences, roughly an eighth observed once, and the top ten hold 6% to 9%. The sample also formed part of further work on yellow fever vaccine responses in identical twins.

Sequencing was carried out using CD8+ T cells sorted from blood. These receptors were obtained from a woman younger than 35 in good health.

This clonotype was picked up a small number of times. The chain links TRBV4-1 to TRBJ2-3; 10 nucleotides line up with TRBD2. The CDR3 has 15 amino acids. Germline values: CDR1 MGHRA, CDR2 YSYEKL. The V and J ends lost 3 bases and 5 bases, in that order; junction bases with no gene match: 5. CDR3 nucleotides: TGCGCCAGCAGCCATACAGCGGGAGGGGGAGATACGCAGTATTTT. Translated: CASSHTAGGGDTQYF.

This clonotype was detected ten times or more. The chain carries TRBV28 and TRBJ2-5, with D perhaps TRBD1 (5 bases). This CDR3 has 13 residues. Trimming cost V 4 bases and J 5 bases, with 11 bases left between them. Germline V lookup: CDR1 MDHEN, CDR2 SYDVKM. The CDR3 loop reads CASSWQGQETQYF. CDR3 sequence (DNA): TGTGCCAGCAGTTGGCAGGGCCAGGAGACCCAGTACTTC.

The V and J genes are TRBV20-1 and TRBJ1-2, with a tentative D call TRBD1 (5 bases). The CDR3 is 15 amino acids. V was cut by 2 bases and J by 5 bases, with 18 bases left in between. Germline V CDR1 and CDR2: DFQATT, SNEGSKA (reference sequence). The DNA of the CDR3 is TGCAGTGCTAGAAGATTTGGGACCCGCGAATATGGCTACACCTTC. Amino acid sequence: CSARRFGTREYGYTF.

In the case of this clonotype: A much bigger clone sits one base away, suggesting this may be a read error. V and J are TRBV12-3 or TRBV12-4 and TRBJ2-7, with 7 bases identical to TRBD2. The CDR3 consists of 14 residues. The CDR3 DNA reads TGTGCCGGCAGGCCGAGCGGGGCCCCCTACGAGCAGTACTTC. Translating gives CAGRPSGAPYEQYF.

The chain is built from TRBV7-9 and TRBJ2-5; possibly TRBD2 for D (6 bases). V was cut by 5 bases and J by 4 bases, with 14 bases left in between. The CDR3 runs to 14 residues. The V gene's germline CDR1 is SEHNR and CDR2 FQNEAQ (reference sequence). CDR3 nucleotide sequence: TGTGCCAGCAGCCGATCGACGGGGGTAGAGACCCAGTACTTC. Amino acid sequence: CASSRSTGVETQYF.

The sample holds a few counts of this clonotype. The chain joins TRBV5-1 to TRBJ2-3, with 9 bases identical to TRBD2. The CDR3 runs 16 residues. Germline V CDR1 and CDR2: SGHRS, YFSETQ. V lost 4 bases to trimming and J lost 5 bases; unmatched junction nucleotides: 11. The DNA of the CDR3 is TGCGCCAGCAGCCCAAATAGCGGGGGTGATAAAGATACGCAGTATTTT. Encoded protein: CASSPNSGGDKDTQYF.

This clonotype has at least ten counts. The rearrangement uses TRBV12-3 or TRBV12-4 and TRBJ2-5; unclear D gene. This CDR3 is built from 12 residues. Trimming shortened V by 5 bases and J by 4 bases, and 8 bases separated the two germline ends. The CDR3 sequence is CASSIGAETQYF. The CDR3 DNA is TGTGCCAGCAGTATCGGAGCAGAGACCCAGTACTTC.

J is TRBJ2-7 and V is TRBV11-2, with unresolved D. CDR1 and CDR2 from the germline V gene are SGHAT and FQNNGV. Deletions cut 0 bases from V and 2 bases from J, with 11 bases between. The CDR3 runs 15 residues. The CDR3 region has the DNA TGTGCCAGCAGCTTAGATCGGGCAGCAGCCTACGAGCAGTACTTC. This codes for CASSLDRAAAYEQYF.

This clonotype was counted between two and nine times. This chain joins TRBV7-9 and TRBJ2-5; 7 positions match TRBD1. The V segment lost 5 bases and the J segment 1 base; nucleotides outside the gene matches: 7. The CDR3 is 15 residues long. From germline, CDR1 is SEHNR and CDR2 FQNEAQ (reference sequence). The CDR3, as DNA: TGTGCCAGCAGCCGCCTGGCAGGGGGCCAAGAGACCCAGTACTTC. Translation gives CASSRLAGGQETQYF.

This clonotype was seen repeatedly, ten times or more. CDR3 DNA sequence: TGTGCCAGCCTGACTAGCTCTAGCTCCTACAATGAGCAGTTCTTC. Its translation: CASLTSSSSYNEQFF. The chain uses TRBV12-3 or TRBV12-4 and TRBJ2-1, with 7 positions matching TRBD2. Trimming at V came to 8 bases and at J to 0 bases, leaving 7 bases not matched to a gene. This CDR3 region has 15 residues.

V and J are TRBV2 and TRBJ2-5; D is possibly TRBD2 (7 bases). The CDR3 covers 16 residues. V was trimmed by 3 bases and J by 5 bases, leaving 19 bases between them. The germline V gene has CDR1 SNHLY and CDR2 FYNNEI. In DNA, the CDR3 is TGTGCCAGCAGTGAGGGGCGGGGGCCTCTTCTGGAGACCCAGTACTTC. Its protein product is CASSEGRGPLLETQYF.

V usage is TRBV6-5 and J usage is TRBJ2-1; D is unresolved. CDR3 length: 17 residues. CDR1 is MNHEY and CDR2 is SVGAGI in the germline V gene. Trimming cost V 0 bases and J 0 bases, with 12 bases left between them. The CDR3 DNA reads as TGTGCCAGCAGTTACTCGCCGCAATCCGGCTCCTACAATGAGCAGTTCTTC. Residues: CASSYSPQSGSYNEQFF.

This clonotype was seen only a few times. The chain carries TRBV7-6 and TRBJ2-5; D possibly corresponds to TRBD2 (6 bases). Trimming removed 5 bases from V and 0 bases from J, with 13 bases in between. The CDR3 is 15 amino acids. In germline, CDR1 is SGHVS, CDR2 FNYEAQ. The CDR3, as DNA: TGTGCCAGCAGCCCCACCTGGGACTACCAAGAGACCCAGTACTTC. As protein: CASSPTWDYQETQYF.

This clonotype was picked up many times. The CDR3 reads CASSIQGRWTDTQYF. The CDR3 region has the DNA TGTGCCAGCAGTATTCAAGGGAGATGGACAGATACGCAGTATTTT. V is TRBV27 and J is TRBJ2-3, with TRBD2 as a possible D gene (5 bases). From germline, CDR1 is MNHEY and CDR2 SMNVEV (reference sequence). The V end lost 5 bases, the J end lost 3 bases, and 15 bases lay between the germline ends. CDR3 length equals 15 residues.

This chain connects TRBV6-1 to TRBJ2-7, with D possibly TRBD2 on 7 matching bases. V was shortened by 10 bases and J by 0 bases, with 22 bases between the two germline ends. The CDR3 extends over 16 amino acids. CDR1 is MNHNS and CDR2 is SASEGT in the germline V gene. The CDR3 region is CAIKHARGADSYEQYV. CDR3 bases: TGTGCCATCAAACACGCCCGGGGGGCGGACTCCTACGAGCAGTACGTC.

This clonotype has ten or more counts. The chain uses TRBV24-1 and TRBJ2-4; TRBD2 aligns across 8 bases. This CDR3 is 17 amino acids long. J gave up 3 bases and V 6 bases, and 12 bases lay outside the gene matches. Germline V gene data show CDR1 as KGHDR and CDR2 as SFDVKD. The CDR3 bases are TGTGCCACCAGTCCCAAAGAGCGGGAGTGGGTCAAAAACATTCAGTACTTC. It encodes CATSPKEREWVKNIQYF.

This clonotype was observed a few times. The V gene is TRBV28, the J gene TRBJ2-3, with 9 positions matching TRBD2. CDR3 size: 16 residues. CDR1 is MDHEN and CDR2 is SYDVKM in the germline V gene. Losses at the gene ends were 7 bases for V and 0 bases for J; bases not matched to a gene: 8. CDR3 nucleotides: TGTGCCAGCAACAAAGCGGGAGGCGGTAGCACAGATACGCAGTATTTT. Its translation: CASNKAGGGSTDTQYF.

This clonotype has at least ten counts. This chain links TRBV7-2 with TRBJ2-1; no clear D gene. The V end was cut by 4 bases, the J end by 2 bases, with 12 bases between. The CDR3 runs 15 residues. Per germline, CDR1 SGHTA and CDR2 FQGNSA. Here the CDR3 reads CASSYPGTTYNEQFF. CDR3 bases: TGTGCCAGCAGCTACCCCGGAACTACCTACAATGAGCAGTTCTTC.

This clonotype was observed a handful of times. The J gene is TRBJ2-2, the V gene TRBV20-1, with 7 bases lining up with TRBD2. CDR3 length: 15 residues. Germline V gene lookup returns CDR1 DFQATT and CDR2 SNEGSKA (reference sequence). With 0 bases clipped from V and 2 bases from J, the junction kept 3 bases outside the gene matches. The CDR3 nucleotides are TGCAGTGCTAGAGATGAGCGGGATAACACCGGGGAGCTGTTTTTT. As protein: CSARDERDNTGELFF.

This clonotype occurred a few times. The V call is TRBV20-1, the J call TRBJ2-5, with 9 bases aligning to TRBD1. Trimming took 0 bases from V and 7 from J; bases not matched to a gene: 12. The CDR3 is made up of 16 amino acids. Germline loops: CDR1 DFQATT, CDR2 SNEGSKA (reference sequence). In DNA form, the CDR3 reads TGCAGTGCTAGAGATCGGGGGAGACAGGGGGTTTGGACCCAGTACTTC. Protein sequence: CSARDRGRQGVWTQYF.